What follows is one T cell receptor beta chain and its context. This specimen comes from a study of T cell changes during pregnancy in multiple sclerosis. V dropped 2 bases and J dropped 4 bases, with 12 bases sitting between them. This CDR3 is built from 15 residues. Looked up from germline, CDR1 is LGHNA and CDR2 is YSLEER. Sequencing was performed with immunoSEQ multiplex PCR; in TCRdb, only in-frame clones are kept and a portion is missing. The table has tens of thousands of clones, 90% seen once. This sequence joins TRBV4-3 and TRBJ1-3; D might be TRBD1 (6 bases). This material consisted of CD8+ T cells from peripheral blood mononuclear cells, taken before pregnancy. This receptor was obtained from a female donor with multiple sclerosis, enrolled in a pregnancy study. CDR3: CASSQSPGTGNTIYF. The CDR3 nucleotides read TGCGCCAGCAGCCAATCCCCAGGGACAGGAAACACCATATATTTT.